This T cell receptor (beta chain) stems from a study of graft-versus-host responses after intestinal transplantation. Whole-study context: Following induction with anti-thymocyte globulin, all recipients were given tacrolimus and steroids for around three years. Study-wide findings and caveats: Allograft clonal ratios (graft-versus-host to host-versus-graft) were high in patients who had graft-donor T cell macrochimerism. Analysis identified GvH clones in recipient marrow, with some appearing first in ileum or blood.

The germline gives CDR1 KGHSH, CDR2 LQKENI. V dropped 1 base and J dropped 8 bases, with 14 bases sitting between them. The CDR3 has 14 residues. Method: immunoSEQ multiplex PCR; TCRdb's copy keeps in-frame clones and lacks some. This sample carries 85,000 to 100,000 clones, roughly 82% of them seen once, and the ten largest clones take 1.4%. On this clone itself: The antigen is undetermined.

Sequenced material: PBMCs, taken 255 days after intestinal transplant. The source is a human patient who received an intestinal transplant, so some T cells may come from the graft donor. This chain links TRBV18 with TRBJ1-1; D not certain. Here the CDR3 DNA reads TGTGCCAGCTCACCACTGGGGTGGGGTAAAGAAGCTTTCTTT. Its translation is CASSPLGWGKEAFF.